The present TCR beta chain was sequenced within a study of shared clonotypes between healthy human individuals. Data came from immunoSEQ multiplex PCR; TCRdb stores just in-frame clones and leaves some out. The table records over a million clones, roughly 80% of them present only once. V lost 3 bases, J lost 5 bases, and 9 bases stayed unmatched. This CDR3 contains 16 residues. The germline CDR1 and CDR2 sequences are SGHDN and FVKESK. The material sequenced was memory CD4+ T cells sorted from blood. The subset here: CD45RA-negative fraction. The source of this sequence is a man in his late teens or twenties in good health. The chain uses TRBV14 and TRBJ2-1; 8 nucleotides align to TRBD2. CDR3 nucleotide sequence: TGTGCCAGCAGCCACAAAAGGACTAGCAGGAACAATGAGCAGTTCTTC. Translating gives CASSHKRTSRNNEQFF.